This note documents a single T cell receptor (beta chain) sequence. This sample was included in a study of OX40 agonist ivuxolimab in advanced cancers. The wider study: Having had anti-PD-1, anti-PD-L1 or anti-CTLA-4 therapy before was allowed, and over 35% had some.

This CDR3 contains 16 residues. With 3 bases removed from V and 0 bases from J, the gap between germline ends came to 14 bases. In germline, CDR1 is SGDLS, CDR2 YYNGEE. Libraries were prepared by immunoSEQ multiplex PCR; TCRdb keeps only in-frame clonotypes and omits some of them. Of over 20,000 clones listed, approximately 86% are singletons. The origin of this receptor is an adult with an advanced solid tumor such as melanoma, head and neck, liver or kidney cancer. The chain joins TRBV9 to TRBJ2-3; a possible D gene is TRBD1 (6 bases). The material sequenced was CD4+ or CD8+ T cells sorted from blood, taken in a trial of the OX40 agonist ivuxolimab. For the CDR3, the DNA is TGTGCCAGCAGCGCCCCTGGGACACCTAGCACAGATACGCAGTATTTT. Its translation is CASSAPGTPSTDTQYF.